One and the same sample provided the 4 T cell receptor beta chains below, sequenced in a study of shared clonotypes between healthy human individuals. The data were produced by immunoSEQ multiplex PCR, yet TCRdb's version contains in-frame clones alone and is incomplete. The sample consists of about 2.1 million clones, 90% to 95% of them appearing once. It was CD45RO-negative cells, positively selected for CCR7, that made up naive CD8 cells, with terminally differentiated effector memory CD45RA+ cells excluded. The material sequenced was naive CD8+ T cells from PBMCs. Receptor source: a man between 18 and 35 years old in good health. Some clones in this sample may be carry-over from other donors' samples.

The rearrangement uses TRBV27 and TRBJ1-1; 7 positions agree with TRBD1. This CDR3 comprises 15 residues. Trimming at V came to 5 bases and at J to 4 bases, leaving 10 bases not matched to a gene. Germline CDR1 MNHEY, CDR2 SMNVEV (reference sequence). The CDR3 spells CASSLIGSGGTEAFF. The CDR3 DNA sequence: TGTGCCAGCAGTCTTATCGGGTCAGGGGGCACTGAAGCTTTCTTT.

The chain joins TRBV2 to TRBJ2-3; TRBD2 might be the D (6 bases). The CDR3 consists of 15 residues. Trimming cost V 1 base and J 0 bases, with 8 bases left between them. Germline CDR1 and CDR2: SNHLY and FYNNEI. CDR3 in amino acids: CASSEGGASTDTQYF. The CDR3 DNA is TGTGCCAGCAGTGAAGGCGGGGCTAGCACAGATACGCAGTATTTT.

This chain connects TRBV6-1 to TRBJ2-7; no clear D. The CDR3 is 15 residues long. CDR1 is MNHNS and CDR2 is SASEGT in the germline V gene. V shed 0 bases and J shed 2 bases, with 11 bases lying between them. The CDR3 region is CASSEALTVAYEQYF. CDR3 nucleotides: TGTGCCAGCAGTGAAGCGTTGACGGTGGCCTACGAGCAGTACTTC.

Regarding this clone: This CDR3 is also generated by other DNA sequences in the sample. The J gene is TRBJ1-2, the V gene TRBV7-9, with 7 nucleotides matching TRBD1. Unmatched junction bases numbered 8, after V lost 5 bases and J lost 2 bases. The V gene's germline CDR1 is SEHNR and CDR2 FQNEAQ (reference sequence). The CDR3 consists of 15 residues. The CDR3 DNA reads as TGTGCCAGCAGCGCGGGTACAGGGGCGAACTATGGCTACACCTTC. Translating it yields CASSAGTGANYGYTF.